This TCR beta chain emerged from a study of control samples from healthy donors and cancer patients. Clones were sequenced by immunoSEQ multiplex PCR, and TCRdb holds only the in-frame ones, with some missing. Of about 48,000 clones in the sample, over 90% were seen once. This clone was recorded once. CDR1 and CDR2 from the germline V gene are SGHTA and FQGNSA. The V gene lost 1 base and the J gene lost 2 bases, with 8 bases spanning the gap. This CDR3 has 14 residues. The chain couples TRBV7-2 to TRBJ1-2, with D unresolved. The receptor comes from a woman aged 45-59 years with head and neck cancer. The sequencing sample was made of PBMCs. The CDR3 coding sequence is TGTGCCAGCAGCTTAGTCCGACTAAACTATGGCTACACCTTC. Encoded protein: CASSLVRLNYGYTF.